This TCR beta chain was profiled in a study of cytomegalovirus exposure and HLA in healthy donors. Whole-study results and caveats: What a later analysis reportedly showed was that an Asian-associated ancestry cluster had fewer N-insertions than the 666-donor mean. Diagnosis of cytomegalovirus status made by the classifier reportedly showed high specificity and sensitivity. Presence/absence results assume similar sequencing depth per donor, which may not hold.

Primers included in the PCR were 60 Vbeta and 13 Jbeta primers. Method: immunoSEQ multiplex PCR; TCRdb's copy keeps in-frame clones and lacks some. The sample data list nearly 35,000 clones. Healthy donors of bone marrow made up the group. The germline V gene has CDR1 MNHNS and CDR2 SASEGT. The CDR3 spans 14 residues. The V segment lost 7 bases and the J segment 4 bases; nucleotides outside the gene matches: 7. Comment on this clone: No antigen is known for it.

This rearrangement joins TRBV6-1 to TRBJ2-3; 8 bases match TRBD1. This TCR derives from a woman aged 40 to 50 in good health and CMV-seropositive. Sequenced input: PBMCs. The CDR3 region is CASIEQGGADTQYF. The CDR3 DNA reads TGTGCCAGCATCGAACAGGGGGGCGCAGATACGCAGTATTTT.